One TCR beta chain is described in this entry. Its specificity is unknown. The table came from immunoSEQ multiplex PCR; TCRdb's copy has only in-frame clones and leaves some out. The profile covers tens of thousands of clones, with nearly 97% appearing a single time and around 0.4% taken by the ten largest. The data belong to a study of Tregs in tolerant kidney transplant recipients. Study-level background: An approximately 3-day belatacept mixed lymphocyte reaction, sometimes plus 5-day graft donor restimulation, preceded CD4+CD25+CD127- sorting. Findings of the study overall: Activated donor B cell expansion appeared to reveal the most relevant donor-specific TCRbeta repertoire.

The V and J ends lost 3 bases and 3 bases respectively, with 15 bases between them. The CDR3 is 16 amino acids. CDR1 and CDR2 from the germline V gene are SGHVS and FQNEAQ. The rearrangement joins TRBV7-8 to TRBJ2-1, with unresolved D. This TCR was recovered from a human donor in good health. Source material: Tregs from blood cultured with allogeneic cells. CDR3 nucleotide sequence: TGTGCCAGCAGCTTGAGTGTCGAGACCAACTACAATGAGCAGTTCTTC. It specifies CASSLSVETNYNEQFF.